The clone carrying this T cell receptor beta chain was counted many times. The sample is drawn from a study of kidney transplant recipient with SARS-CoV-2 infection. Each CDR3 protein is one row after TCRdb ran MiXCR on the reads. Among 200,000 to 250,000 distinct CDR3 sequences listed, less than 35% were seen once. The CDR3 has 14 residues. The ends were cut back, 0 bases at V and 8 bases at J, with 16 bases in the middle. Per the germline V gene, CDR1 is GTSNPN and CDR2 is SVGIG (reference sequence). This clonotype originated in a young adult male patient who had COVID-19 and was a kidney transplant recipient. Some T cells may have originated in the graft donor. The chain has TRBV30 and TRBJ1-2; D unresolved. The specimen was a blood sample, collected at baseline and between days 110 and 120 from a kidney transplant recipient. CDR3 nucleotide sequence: TGTGCCTGGAGTGTACGTTCTTCTGCGTGGGGCTACACCTTC. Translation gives CAWSVRSSAWGYTF.